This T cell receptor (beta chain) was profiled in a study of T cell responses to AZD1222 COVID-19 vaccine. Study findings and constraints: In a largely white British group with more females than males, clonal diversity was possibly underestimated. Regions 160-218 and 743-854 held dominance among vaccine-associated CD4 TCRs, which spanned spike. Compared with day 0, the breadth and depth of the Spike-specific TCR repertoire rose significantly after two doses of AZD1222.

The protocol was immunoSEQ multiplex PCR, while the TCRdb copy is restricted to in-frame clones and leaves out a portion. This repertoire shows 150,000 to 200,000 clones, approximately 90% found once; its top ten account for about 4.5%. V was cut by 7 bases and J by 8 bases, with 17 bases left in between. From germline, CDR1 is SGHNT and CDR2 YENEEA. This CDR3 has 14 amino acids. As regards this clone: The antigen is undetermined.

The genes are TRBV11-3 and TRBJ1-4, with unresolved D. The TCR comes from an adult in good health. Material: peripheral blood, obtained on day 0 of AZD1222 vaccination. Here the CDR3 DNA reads TGTGCCAGCACCCTCGACCCTTCGGGCGAAAAACTGTTTTTT. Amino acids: CASTLDPSGEKLFF.